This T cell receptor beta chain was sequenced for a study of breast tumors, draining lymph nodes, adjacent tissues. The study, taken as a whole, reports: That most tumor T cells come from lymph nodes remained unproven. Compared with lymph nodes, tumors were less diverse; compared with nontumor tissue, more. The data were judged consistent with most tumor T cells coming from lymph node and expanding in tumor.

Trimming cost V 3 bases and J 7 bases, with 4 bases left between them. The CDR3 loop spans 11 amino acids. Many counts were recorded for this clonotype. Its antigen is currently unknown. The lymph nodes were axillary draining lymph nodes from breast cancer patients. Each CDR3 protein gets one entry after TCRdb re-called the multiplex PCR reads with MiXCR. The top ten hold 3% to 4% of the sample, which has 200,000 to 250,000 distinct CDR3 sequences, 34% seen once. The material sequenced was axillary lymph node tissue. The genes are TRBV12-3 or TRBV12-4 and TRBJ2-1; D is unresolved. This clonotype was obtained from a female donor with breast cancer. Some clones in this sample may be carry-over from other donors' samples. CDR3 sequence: CASSLRNEQFF. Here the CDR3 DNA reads TGTGCCAGCAGTTTGAGGAATGAGCAGTTCTTC.